Listed below are T cell receptor beta chains from one sample, sequenced in a study of regulatory T cells in long-lasting Graves disease. TCRdb re-called the multiplex PCR reads with MiXCR, one entry per CDR3 protein. The sample has over 250,000 distinct CDR3 sequences, around 23% seen once. The sequencing used peripheral blood mononuclear cells (PBMCs), collected when the disease was refractory, from a patient treated with antithyroid drugs. These receptors were collected from a female donor with Graves disease. CDR3s include the opening cysteine and the closing phenylalanine or tryptophan.

v_gene	j_gene	CDR3aa
TRBV15	TRBJ2-3	CATSRDSPWGADTQYF
TRBV24-1	TRBJ2-2	CATSENRDTGELFF
TRBV29-1	TRBJ2-7	CSVEDGPFYEQYF
TRBV11-2	TRBJ2-2	CASSLSIETGLNTGELFF
TRBV12-3/TRBV12-4	TRBJ2-5	CASRPQGTGGTETQYF
TRBV6-1	TRBJ1-4	CASRAPGQQNEKLFF
TRBV20-1	TRBJ2-1	CSARPRDSGRGLYNEQFF
TRBV7-6	TRBJ2-4	CASSLAGGTGDIQYF
TRBV28	TRBJ2-5	CASRGGPGQETQYF
TRBV20-1	TRBJ2-7	CSASLLAYDEQYF
TRBV19	TRBJ1-1	CASLPGQQNTEAFF
TRBV12-3/TRBV12-4	TRBJ2-4	CASSEGTGVNIQYF
TRBV11-2	TRBJ2-6	CASSLDMAGQESSGANVLTF
TRBV20-1	TRBJ2-3	CSAETADTQYF
TRBV10-2	TRBJ1-1	CASSDQGVTEAFF
TRBV7-2	TRBJ2-7	CASSLGVGGEIYEQYF
TRBV18	TRBJ1-4	CASSPASGRGRQEKLFF
TRBV27	TRBJ1-2	CASRGGQGYTF
TRBV11-2	TRBJ1-1	CASSQANRRWTEAFF
TRBV5-1	TRBJ2-5	CASSLGSGTMVETQYF
TRBV12-3/TRBV12-4	TRBJ2-7	CASSWTGNYEQYF
TRBV20-1	TRBJ2-7	CSARDRGLAGGKAYEQYF
TRBV5-1	TRBJ2-6	CASSFTAGANVLTF
TRBV20-1	TRBJ1-2	CSARDWAEDYGYTF
TRBV6-1	TRBJ1-1	CASSEDPSTEAFF
TRBV7-2	TRBJ2-7	CASSHPSGLAGNEQYF
TRBV10-3	TRBJ2-3	CALRGDREGDTQYF
TRBV11-2	TRBJ2-5	CASSLAPRASQETQYF
TRBV6-1	TRBJ1-5	CASSLVMENQPQHF
TRBV18	TRBJ1-1	CASSLFSGTSNTEAFF
TRBV11-2	TRBJ2-7	CASSLEAGFGAYEQYF
TRBV27	TRBJ2-7	CASSIAGVGTYEQYF
TRBV7-2	TRBJ2-7	CASSISGYEQYF